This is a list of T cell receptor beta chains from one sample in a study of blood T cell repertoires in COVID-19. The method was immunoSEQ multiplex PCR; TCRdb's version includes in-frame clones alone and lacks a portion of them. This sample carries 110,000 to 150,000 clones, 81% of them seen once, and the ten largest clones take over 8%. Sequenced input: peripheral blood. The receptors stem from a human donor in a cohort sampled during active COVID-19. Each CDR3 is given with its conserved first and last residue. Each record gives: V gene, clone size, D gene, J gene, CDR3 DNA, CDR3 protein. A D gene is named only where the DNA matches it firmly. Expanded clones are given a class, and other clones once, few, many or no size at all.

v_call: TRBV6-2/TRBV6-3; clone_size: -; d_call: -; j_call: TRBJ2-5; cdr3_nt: TGTGCCAGCAGTCCCCACGACACGAAACAAGAGACCCAGTACTTC; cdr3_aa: CASSPHDTKQETQYF
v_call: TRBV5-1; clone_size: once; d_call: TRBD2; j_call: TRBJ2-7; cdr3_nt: TGCGCCAGCAGCCCATGGCGGGAGTCTGGCGAGCAGTACTTC; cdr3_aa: CASSPWRESGEQYF
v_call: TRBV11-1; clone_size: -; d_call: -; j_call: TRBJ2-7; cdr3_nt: TGTGCCAGCAGCCCCATGGTTAGGGGCTACGAGCAGTACTTC; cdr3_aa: CASSPMVRGYEQYF
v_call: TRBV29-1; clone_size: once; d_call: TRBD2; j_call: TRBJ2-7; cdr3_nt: TGCAGCGTATCTATAGCGGGAGCTCTTTCCGAGCAGTACTTC; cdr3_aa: CSVSIAGALSEQYF
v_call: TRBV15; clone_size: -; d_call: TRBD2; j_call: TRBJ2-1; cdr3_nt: TGTGCCACCAGCAGAGAGCTAGCGGGAGGGCCCGCCTACAATGAGCAGTTCTTC; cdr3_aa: CATSRELAGGPAYNEQFF
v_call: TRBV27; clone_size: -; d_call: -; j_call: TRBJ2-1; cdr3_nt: TGTGCCAGCAGTTTATTCCCTACCTACAATGAGCAGTTCTTC; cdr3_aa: CASSLFPTYNEQFF
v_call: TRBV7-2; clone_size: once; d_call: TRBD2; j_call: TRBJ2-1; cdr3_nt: TGTGCCAGCAGCTTACGGACTAGCGGGGTTGGCTCCTACAATGAGCAGTTCTTC; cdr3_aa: CASSLRTSGVGSYNEQFF
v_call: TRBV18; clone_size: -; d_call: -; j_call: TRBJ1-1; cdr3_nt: TGTGCCAGCTCACCACCGCCGACGGGGAACACTGAAGCTTTCTTT; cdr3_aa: CASSPPPTGNTEAFF
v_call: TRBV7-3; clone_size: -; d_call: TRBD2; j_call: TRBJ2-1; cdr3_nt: TGTGCCAGCAGCCCTCGCGGGGGGCTCTACAATGAGCAGTTCTTC; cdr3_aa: CASSPRGGLYNEQFF
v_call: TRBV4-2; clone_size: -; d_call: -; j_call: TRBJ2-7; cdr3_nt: TGTGCCAGCAGCCAAACGGACACAATGAGCTCCTACGAGCAGTACTTC; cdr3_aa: CASSQTDTMSSYEQYF
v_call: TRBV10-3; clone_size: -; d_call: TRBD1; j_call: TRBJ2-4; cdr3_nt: TGTGCCATCAGTGAGGGAGGAACAGGGGAGTCCAAAAACATTCAGTACTTC; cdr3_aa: CAISEGGTGESKNIQYF
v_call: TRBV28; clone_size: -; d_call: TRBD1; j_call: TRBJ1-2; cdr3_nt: TGTGCCAGCAGTCGACAGGGGGCTTCGGGCTACACCTTC; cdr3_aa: CASSRQGASGYTF
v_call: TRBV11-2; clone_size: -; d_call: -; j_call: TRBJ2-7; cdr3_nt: TGTGCCAGCAGCTTAGGACCCAGGGCCTACGAGCAGTACTTC; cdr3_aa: CASSLGPRAYEQYF
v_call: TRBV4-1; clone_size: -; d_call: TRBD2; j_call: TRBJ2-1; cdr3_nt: TGCGCCAGCAGCCAAGGAGTTAGCGGGAGGGCCTCGTACAATGAGCAGTTCTTC; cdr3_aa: CASSQGVSGRASYNEQFF
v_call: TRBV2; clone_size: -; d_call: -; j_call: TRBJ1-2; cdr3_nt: TGTGCCAGCAGTGGATCCGACAGGACACGCAACTATGGCTACACCTTC; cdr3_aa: CASSGSDRTRNYGYTF
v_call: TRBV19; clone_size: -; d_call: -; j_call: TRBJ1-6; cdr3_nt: TGTGCCAGTAGTCCCCACAGGATGGATAATTCACCCCTCCACTTT; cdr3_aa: CASSPHRMDNSPLHF
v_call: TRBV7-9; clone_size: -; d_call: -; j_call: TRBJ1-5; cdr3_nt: TGTGCCAGCAGCCAACACCGCAATCAGCCCCAGCATTTT; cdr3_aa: CASSQHRNQPQHF